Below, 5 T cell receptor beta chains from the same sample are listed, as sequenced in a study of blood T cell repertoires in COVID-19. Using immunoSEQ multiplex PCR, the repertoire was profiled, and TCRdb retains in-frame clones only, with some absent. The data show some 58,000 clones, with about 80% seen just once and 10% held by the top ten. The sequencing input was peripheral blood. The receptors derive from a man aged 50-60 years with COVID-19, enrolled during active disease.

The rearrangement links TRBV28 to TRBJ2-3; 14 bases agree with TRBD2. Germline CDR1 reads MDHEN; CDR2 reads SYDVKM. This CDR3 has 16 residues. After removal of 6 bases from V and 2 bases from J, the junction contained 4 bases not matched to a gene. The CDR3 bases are TGTGCCAGCAGCGGACTAGCGGGAGGTTTCACAGATACGCAGTATTTT. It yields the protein CASSGLAGGFTDTQYF.

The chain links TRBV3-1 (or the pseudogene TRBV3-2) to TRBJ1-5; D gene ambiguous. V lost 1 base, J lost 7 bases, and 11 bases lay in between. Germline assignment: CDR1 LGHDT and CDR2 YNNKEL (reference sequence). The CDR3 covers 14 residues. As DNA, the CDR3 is TGTGCCAGCAGCCAAGCCGGGGTAGGGCAGCCCCAGCATTTT. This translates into CASSQAGVGQPQHF.

CDR3: CASSVADSYEQYF. The DNA for the CDR3 is TGTGCCAGCAGCGTAGCGGACTCCTACGAGCAGTACTTC. The chain carries TRBV6-6 and TRBJ2-7, with D maybe TRBD2 (6 bases). This CDR3 contains 13 residues. Deletions cut 6 bases from V and 0 bases from J, with 9 bases between. Germline values: CDR1 MNHNY, CDR2 SVGAGI (reference sequence).

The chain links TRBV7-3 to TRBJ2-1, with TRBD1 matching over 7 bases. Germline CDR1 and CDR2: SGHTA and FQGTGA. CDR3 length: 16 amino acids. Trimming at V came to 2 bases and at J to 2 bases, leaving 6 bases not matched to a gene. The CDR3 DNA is TGTGCCAGCAGCTTAGATGGCCAGGGGGCCTACAATGAGCAGTTCTTC. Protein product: CASSLDGQGAYNEQFF.

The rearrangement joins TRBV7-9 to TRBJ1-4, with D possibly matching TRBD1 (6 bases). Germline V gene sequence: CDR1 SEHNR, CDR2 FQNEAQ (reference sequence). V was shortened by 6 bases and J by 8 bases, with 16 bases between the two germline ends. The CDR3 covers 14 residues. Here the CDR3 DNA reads TGTGCCAGCAGACCACAGGGTGGACAGGAAAAACTGTTTTTT. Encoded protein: CASRPQGGQEKLFF.